A single sample is the source of the 18 T cell receptor beta chains below, sequenced in a study of T cells after yellow fever vaccination. One entry per CDR3 protein results from TCRdb running MiXCR on the 5' RACE reads. The sample records over 200,000 distinct CDR3 sequences, 6.7% being singletons. The sample was CD4+ T cells sorted from PBMCs, taken on the day of the yellow fever booster vaccination. These receptors were obtained from a man aged 25-45 years who received the YFV17D yellow fever vaccine.

This clonotype was detected ten times or more. The V call is TRBV20-1, the J call TRBJ2-7; 11 bases fit TRBD2. Per the germline V gene, CDR1 is DFQATT and CDR2 is SNEGSKA (reference sequence). CDR3 length: 14 amino acids. J was trimmed by 7 bases and V by 3 bases; bases with no gene match: 8. The CDR3 nucleotides read TGCAGTGCTAGGGCCACTAGCGGGAGTGATGAGCAGTACTTC. Its protein is CSARATSGSDEQYF.

In its sample, this clonotype was seen a few times. The chain joins TRBV7-9 to TRBJ2-1, with a possible D match to TRBD2 (6 bases). The CDR3 contains 15 residues. Germline CDR1 and CDR2: SEHNR and FQNEAQ (reference sequence). The V and J ends lost 0 bases and 7 bases respectively, with 13 bases between them. CDR3 protein: CASSLAGLGGNEQFF. CDR3 DNA: TGTGCCAGCAGCTTAGCGGGGTTGGGAGGTAATGAGCAGTTCTTC.

The V call is TRBV12-3 or TRBV12-4, the J call TRBJ2-1; 14 nucleotides agree with TRBD2. With V trimmed by 4 bases and J by 9 bases, 5 bases remained unmatched. The CDR3 contains 15 residues. CDR3 sequence: CASSYGLAGGPEQFF. DNA for the CDR3: TGTGCCAGCAGTTACGGACTAGCGGGAGGTCCTGAGCAGTTCTTC.

The chain is built from TRBV5-4 and TRBJ2-2, with a weak D call TRBD1 (8 bases). Germline assignment: CDR1 SGHNT and CDR2 YYREEE (reference sequence). Trimming left V 4 bases short and J 4 bases short, with 14 bases between. The CDR3 runs 15 residues. CDR3: CASSQQGEGTGELFF. The CDR3 nucleotides are TGTGCCAGCAGCCAACAGGGGGAGGGCACCGGGGAGCTGTTTTTT.

The chain combines TRBV4-3 with TRBJ1-1; 8 bases agree with TRBD1. The CDR3 is made up of 14 amino acids. Trimming removed 0 bases from V and 11 bases from J; junction bases left unmatched: 8. In germline, CDR1 is LGHNA, CDR2 YSLEER. CDR3 coding DNA: TGCGCCAGCAGCCAAGAGCGGGCAGGGGGCCTCGCTTTCTTT. Encoded protein: CASSQERAGGLAFF.

The rearrangement links TRBV11-2 to TRBJ2-1; no firm D call. V lost 2 bases, J lost 3 bases, and 11 bases lay in between. The CDR3 has 15 amino acids. Germline CDR1 SGHAT, CDR2 FQNNGV. The CDR3 spells CASSLMVSRYNEQFF. DNA of the CDR3: TGTGCCAGCAGCTTAATGGTGAGCCGCTACAATGAGCAGTTCTTC.

This clonotype was observed a few times. The chain has TRBV5-5 and TRBJ1-5; the D gene is possibly TRBD1 (6 bases). The CDR3 is made up of 16 amino acids. The germline CDR1 and CDR2 sequences are SGHKS and YYEKEE (reference sequence). Between the trimmed V and J ends, which lost 2 bases and 0 bases, there was a span of 12 bases. This CDR3 reads CASSLTGQTSNQPQHF. In nucleotides, the CDR3 is TGTGCCAGCAGCTTAACAGGACAGACTAGCAATCAGCCCCAGCATTTT.

V and J are TRBV19 and TRBJ2-2, with D unclear. The CDR3 spans 14 residues. Germline V gene lookup returns CDR1 LNHDA and CDR2 SQIVND (reference sequence). Trimming cost V 7 bases and J 5 bases, with 14 bases left between them. CDR3 sequence: CASKERWDTGELFF. CDR3 sequence (DNA): TGTGCCAGTAAGGAGCGTTGGGATACCGGGGAGCTGTTTTTT.

This chain connects TRBV6-2 or TRBV6-3 to TRBJ2-2; 7 positions match TRBD2. This CDR3 spans 14 amino acids. After removal of 7 bases from V and 6 bases from J, the junction contained 8 bases not matched to a gene. The germline gives CDR1 MNHEY, CDR2 SVGEGT. For the CDR3, the DNA is TGTGCCAGCACTCAGACTAGCCAAGCCGGGGAGCTGTTTTTT. It specifies CASTQTSQAGELFF.

There are many counts of this clonotype. The chain uses TRBV5-6 and TRBJ1-4; D is unresolved. Germline loops: CDR1 SGHDT, CDR2 YYEEEE. This CDR3 spans 15 amino acids. Trimming removed 1 base at V and 2 bases at J, with 9 bases between. CDR3 in DNA: TGTGCCAGCAGCTTGTGGGCGACGACTAATGAAAAACTGTTTTTT. The encoded protein is CASSLWATTNEKLFF.

This clonotype occurred a few times. The V and J genes are TRBV21-1 and TRBJ2-7; whether TRBD2, the table's D call, matches the DNA was not checked. TRBV21-1 is a recognized pseudogene. The CDR3 loop spans 14 amino acids. CDR3 protein: CASSISGRTYEQYF. The CDR3 DNA is TGTGCCAGCAGCATTAGCGGGAGGACGTACGAGCAGTACTTC.

This clonotype was counted ten times or more. CDR3 loop: CASSEQGKTGELFF. CDR3 in DNA: TGTGCCAGCAGCGAGCAGGGGAAGACCGGGGAGCTGTTTTTT. This chain links TRBV7-9 with TRBJ2-2; D is perhaps TRBD1 (6 bases). The CDR3 extends over 14 amino acids. CDR1 is SEHNR, CDR2 FQNEAQ, per germline (reference sequence). Trimming left V 5 bases short and J 5 bases short, with 12 bases between.

In this sample, this clonotype turned up a few times. This chain links TRBV19 with TRBJ2-2, with 10 bases lining up with TRBD2. Germline V gene sequence: CDR1 LNHDA, CDR2 SQIVND (reference sequence). With V trimmed by 3 bases and J by 7 bases, 5 bases remained unmatched. The CDR3 consists of 15 residues. The CDR3 sequence is CASSILAGAIGELFF. The CDR3 DNA sequence: TGTGCCAGTAGTATCCTAGCGGGGGCCATCGGGGAGCTGTTTTTT.

In this sample, this clonotype turned up many times. CDR3 in DNA: TGTGCCAGCAGTCCGTCAGGGAGGCAAGAGACCCAGTACTTC. The encoded protein is CASSPSGRQETQYF. The V gene is TRBV6-2 or TRBV6-3, the J gene TRBJ2-5; the D gene is possibly TRBD2 (6 bases). The CDR3 totals 14 residues. Per germline, CDR1 MNHEY and CDR2 SVGEGT. The V end was cut by 5 bases, the J end by 2 bases, with 12 bases between.

This clonotype was detected ten times or more. This chain connects TRBV6-4 to TRBJ2-1, with no clear D. Germline loops: CDR1 MRHNA, CDR2 SNTAGT. V lost 0 bases and J lost 7, with 10 bases in between. The CDR3 is 14 amino acids. In DNA form, the CDR3 reads TGTGCCAGCAGTGACTCGATTTGGCGAAATGAGCAGTTCTTC. This translates into CASSDSIWRNEQFF.

This clonotype has just a few counts. The rearrangement uses TRBV20-1 and TRBJ2-2, with TRBD2 matching 7 bases. In germline, CDR1 is DFQATT, CDR2 SNEGSKA (reference sequence). This CDR3 contains 16 residues. V shed 1 base, J shed 7 bases, and the junction held 12 bases outside the gene matches. In nucleotides, the CDR3 is TGCAGTGCTAGAGTTTGGGGGAGGGCCTCTGACGGGGAGCTGTTTTTT. Translated: CSARVWGRASDGELFF.

The sample holds a few counts of this clonotype. The J gene is TRBJ2-5, the V gene TRBV5-1; a possible D gene is TRBD2 (6 bases). Deletions cut 0 bases from V and 7 bases from J, with 16 bases between. CDR3 size: 15 residues. Germline V lookup: CDR1 SGHRS, CDR2 YFSETQ. As DNA, the CDR3 is TGCGCCAGCAGCTTGGCCGCCTTAAAGGAGGGGACCCAGTACTTC. Amino acids: CASSLAALKEGTQYF.

This clonotype occurred many times. The rearrangement joins TRBV10-1 to TRBJ1-3, with unresolved D. The germline V gene encodes CDR1 WNHNN and CDR2 SYGVQD (reference sequence). The CDR3 consists of 13 residues. V was trimmed by 3 bases and J by 3 bases, leaving 6 bases between them. For the CDR3, the DNA is TGCGCCAGCAGTGACGGGGTTGGAAACACCATATATTTT. Its protein is CASSDGVGNTIYF.